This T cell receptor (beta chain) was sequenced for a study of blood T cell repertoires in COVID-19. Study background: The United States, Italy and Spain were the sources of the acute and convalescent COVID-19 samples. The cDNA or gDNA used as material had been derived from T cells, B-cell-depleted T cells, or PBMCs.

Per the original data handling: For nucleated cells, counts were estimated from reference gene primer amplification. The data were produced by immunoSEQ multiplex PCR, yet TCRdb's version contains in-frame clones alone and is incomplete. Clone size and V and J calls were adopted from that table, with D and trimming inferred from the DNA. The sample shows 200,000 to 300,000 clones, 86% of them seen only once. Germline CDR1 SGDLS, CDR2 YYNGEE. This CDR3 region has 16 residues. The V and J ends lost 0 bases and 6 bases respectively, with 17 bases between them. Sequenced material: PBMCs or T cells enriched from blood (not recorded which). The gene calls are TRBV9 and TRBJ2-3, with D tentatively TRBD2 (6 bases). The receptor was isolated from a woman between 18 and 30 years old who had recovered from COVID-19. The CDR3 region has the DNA TGTGCCAGCAGCGTAGGGGTGGGAGGAGTAACCGATACGCAGTATTTT. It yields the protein CASSVGVGGVTDTQYF. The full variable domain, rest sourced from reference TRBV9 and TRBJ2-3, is DSGVTQTPKHLITATGQRVTLRCSPRSGDLSVYWYQQSLDQGLQFLIQYYNGEERAKGNILERFSAQQFPDLHSELNLSSLELGDSALYFCASSVGVGGVTDTQYFGPGTRLTVL.